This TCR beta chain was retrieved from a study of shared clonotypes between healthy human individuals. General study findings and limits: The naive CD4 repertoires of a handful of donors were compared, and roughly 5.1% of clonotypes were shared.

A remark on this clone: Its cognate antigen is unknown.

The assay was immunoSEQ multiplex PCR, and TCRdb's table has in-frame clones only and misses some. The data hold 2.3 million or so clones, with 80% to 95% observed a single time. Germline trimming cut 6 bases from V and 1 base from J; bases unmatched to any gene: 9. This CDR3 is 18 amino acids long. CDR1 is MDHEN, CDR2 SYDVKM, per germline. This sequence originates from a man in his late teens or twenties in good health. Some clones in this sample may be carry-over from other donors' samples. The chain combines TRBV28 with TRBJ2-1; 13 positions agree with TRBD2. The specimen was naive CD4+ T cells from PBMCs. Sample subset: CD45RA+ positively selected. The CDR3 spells CASRQPGLAGRSYNEQFF. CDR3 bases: TGTGCCAGCAGACAACCGGGACTAGCGGGACGGTCCTACAATGAGCAGTTCTTC.